Shown below are 17 T cell receptor beta chains from a single sample sequenced in a study of patients and donors after allogeneic stem cell transplantation. TCRdb reanalysed the RT-PCR reads using MiXCR and keeps one entry per CDR3 protein. This sample has about 960,000 distinct CDR3 sequences, with about 20% found just once. The material sequenced was blood, either unsorted or a sorted T cell fraction (not recorded which). The receptors originated from a human donor who was either an allogeneic HSCT recipient or a stem cell or donor lymphocyte infusion donor (not recorded which). It is not recorded whose cells these are; they may come from a transplant donor.

In its sample, this clonotype was seen many times. The V gene is TRBV6-1, the J gene TRBJ2-7, with 9 bases matching TRBD1. Germline V gene sequence: CDR1 MNHNS, CDR2 SASEGT. Trimming cost V 3 bases and J 5 bases; bases outside gene matches: 8. The CDR3 is 15 residues long. The CDR3 region has the DNA TGTGCCAGCAGTGATTTTGGGACAGGGACAGACGAGCAGTACTTC. Translated, it gives CASSDFGTGTDEQYF.

This clonotype occurred a few times. The chain is built from TRBV2 and TRBJ2-7; D possibly corresponds to TRBD2 (6 bases). The CDR3 runs to 13 residues. Trimming pared 8 bases from V and 5 bases from J, leaving 16 bases between. CDR1 is SNHLY and CDR2 is FYNNEI in the germline V gene. CDR3 in amino acids: CASELGGIDEQYF. The CDR3 DNA reads TGTGCCAGCGAGTTAGGCGGGATCGACGAGCAGTACTTC.

The CDR3 nucleotides are TGTGCCAGCAGCCAAGACTGGGGGGAGGGGGAGACCCAGTACTTC. Encoded protein: CASSQDWGEGETQYF. The chain has TRBV11-1 and TRBJ2-5, with 7 bases lining up with TRBD2. V lost 5 bases to trimming and J lost 5 bases; unmatched junction nucleotides: 11. Germline V lookup: CDR1 SGHAT, CDR2 FQDESV (reference sequence). This CDR3 contains 15 residues.

This clonotype was counted between two and nine times. The junction departs from the called germline gene at one end, perhaps through a read error. The chain has TRBV2 and TRBJ2-1, with D perhaps being TRBD1 or TRBD2 (5 bases each). CDR1 SNHLY and CDR2 FYNNEI come from the germline V gene. CDR3 length equals 11 residues. The CDR3 protein is CAITPGRSQIF. CDR3 in DNA: TGTGCCATCACCCCGGGACGATCCCAAATATTT.

J is TRBJ2-7 and V is TRBV5-5; either TRBD1 or TRBD2 may fit D (6 bases each). This CDR3 region has 15 residues. CDR1 and CDR2 from the germline V gene are SGHKS and YYEKEE (reference sequence). V was shortened by 1 base and J by 2 bases, with 13 bases between the two germline ends. The CDR3 nucleotides read TGTGCCAGCAGCTTGCGACGGCGGGACACCTACGAGCAGTACTTC. Translating it yields CASSLRRRDTYEQYF.

The sample holds a few counts of this clonotype. For the CDR3, the DNA is TGCAGTGCTAGACCGATCCCGGGTTCGCATCAGCCCCAGCATTTT. Translating it yields CSARPIPGSHQPQHF. V gene TRBV20-1 combines with J gene TRBJ1-5; no definite D call. The CDR3 contains 15 residues. V lost 2 bases, J lost 5 bases, and 16 bases lay in between. The V gene's germline CDR1 is DFQATT and CDR2 SNEGSKA (reference sequence).

The J gene is TRBJ2-4, the V gene TRBV28; perhaps TRBD2 as D (5 bases). The CDR3 runs 15 residues. V lost 2 bases to trimming and J lost 0 bases, with 8 bases between them. Germline CDR1 is MDHEN and CDR2 is SYDVKM. As DNA, the CDR3 is TGTGCCAGCAGTTTAACGGGAATAGCCAAAAACATTCAGTACTTC. This encodes CASSLTGIAKNIQYF.

This rearrangement joins TRBV20-1 to TRBJ2-7, with D possibly being TRBD1 (5 bases). Germline V gene data show CDR1 as DFQATT and CDR2 as SNEGSKA (reference sequence). The V end lost 3 bases, the J end lost 3 bases, and 18 bases lay between the germline ends. The CDR3 contains 15 residues. This CDR3 is CSARYLGRQFYEQYF. The DNA of the CDR3 is TGCAGTGCTAGGTATTTGGGGCGACAGTTCTACGAGCAGTACTTC.

The sample holds a few counts of this clonotype. This sequence joins TRBV5-1 and TRBJ1-1, with D hard to call. V was pared by 1 base and J by 0 bases, with 10 bases between. CDR1 is SGHRS and CDR2 is YFSETQ in the germline V gene. The length of the CDR3 is 15 residues. The CDR3 sequence: CASSLMGTLNTEAFF. The CDR3 nucleotides are TGCGCCAGCAGCTTGATGGGCACCTTGAACACTGAAGCTTTCTTT.

The sample holds many counts of this clonotype. The genes are TRBV29-1 and TRBJ2-5; TRBD2 matches at 10 bases. Germline-derived CDR1 and CDR2 are SQVTM and ANQGSEA. CDR3 length: 12 residues. V was clipped by 7 bases and J by 4 bases; unmatched bases: 3. In DNA form, the CDR3 reads TGCAGCGCTAGCGGGGGATTAGAGACCCAGTACTTC. Translation gives CSASGGLETQYF.

This clonotype has only a few counts. For the CDR3, the DNA is TGTGCCAGCAGTTTTGAAGGGGGCCGAGAGTACACTGAAGCTTTCTTT. This gives the protein CASSFEGGREYTEAFF. The gene calls are TRBV12-3 or TRBV12-4 and TRBJ1-1; TRBD1 matches 7 bases. The CDR3 is 16 residues long. The J segment lost 3 bases and the V segment lost 3 bases, leaving 10 bases of the junction unmatched.

This clonotype has only a few counts. V is TRBV25-1 and J is TRBJ2-3; D possibly corresponds to TRBD1 (6 bases). V was cut by 8 bases and J by 0 bases, with 12 bases left in between. The germline gives CDR1 MGHDK, CDR2 SYGVNS. This CDR3 has 14 amino acids. This CDR3 reads CASGSGASTDTQYF. The CDR3 DNA is TGTGCCAGCGGCTCAGGGGCTAGCACAGATACGCAGTATTTT.

J is TRBJ1-1 and V is TRBV7-8; possibly TRBD1 for D (5 bases). Germline V gene lookup returns CDR1 SGHVS and CDR2 FQNEAQ. The ends were cut back, 2 bases at V and 5 bases at J, with 15 bases in the middle. CDR3 length: 15 residues. The chain's CDR3 is CASSLRAVGGTEAFF. For the CDR3, the DNA is TGTGCCAGCAGCTTAAGGGCAGTTGGGGGAACTGAAGCTTTCTTT. The full variable domain, completed using reference TRBV7-8 and TRBJ1-1, is GAGVSQSPRYKVAKRGQDVALRCDPISGHVSLFWYQQALGQGPEFLTYFQNEAQLDKSGLPSDRFFAERPEGSVSTLKIQRTQQEDSAVYLCASSLRAVGGTEAFFGQGTRLTVV.

This clonotype was detected a few times. This chain uses TRBV11-1 with TRBJ2-1, with TRBD2 identical over 10 bases. CDR1 is SGHAT, CDR2 FQDESV, per germline (reference sequence). The CDR3 consists of 18 residues. V trimming: 1 base; J trimming: 8 bases; junction bases outside the gene matches: 14. Written as DNA, the CDR3 is TGTGCCAGCAGCTTAGGGGGCAGCGGGAGGGCCAAGGAAGATGAGCAGTTCTTC. This encodes CASSLGGSGRAKEDEQFF.

This clonotype was counted between two and nine times. The chain carries TRBV5-1 and TRBJ2-1; 7 bases map to TRBD2. This CDR3 region has 15 residues. Germline assignment: CDR1 SGHRS and CDR2 YFSETQ. The junction had 5 bases not matched to a gene; V was cut back by 0 bases and J by 5 bases. For the CDR3, the DNA is TGCGCCAGCAGCTTGGTAACTAGCGCAAACAATGAGCAGTTCTTC. It translates to CASSLVTSANNEQFF.

This chain uses TRBV5-1 with TRBJ2-5, with D maybe TRBD2 (6 bases). The CDR3 is 14 residues long. Germline values: CDR1 SGHRS, CDR2 YFSETQ. V lost 0 bases and J 4 bases, leaving 10 bases between the germline ends. CDR3 coding DNA: TGCGCCAGCAGCTTGGAGGACTACGTAGAGACCCAGTACTTC. Translating gives CASSLEDYVETQYF.

This clonotype was counted at least ten times. The chain carries TRBV7-6 and TRBJ1-6, with D possibly TRBD1 on 5 matching bases. In germline, CDR1 is SGHVS, CDR2 FNYEAQ. The V and J ends lost 2 bases and 7 bases respectively, with 15 bases between them. The CDR3 contains 16 residues. In DNA form, the CDR3 reads TGTGCCAGCAGCTTACAGGGCGACGATAAAAATTCACCCCTCCACTTT. Translated, it gives CASSLQGDDKNSPLHF.